What follows describes a single T cell receptor beta chain. What it binds is not known. The CDR3 spans 15 residues. CDR1 MNHEY and CDR2 SMNVEV come from the germline V gene (reference sequence). The V and J ends lost 3 bases and 2 bases respectively, with 14 bases between them. Sequencing was performed with immunoSEQ multiplex PCR; in TCRdb, only in-frame clones are kept and a portion is missing. The top ten clones hold less than 6% of a sample with about 69,000 clones, 85% to 95% of them seen once. The data were taken from a study of OX40 agonist ivuxolimab in advanced cancers. Whole-study findings and limits: Relative to CD4+ cells, CD8+ T cells on average had more expanded clones.

This clonotype was obtained from an adult with an advanced solid tumor such as melanoma, head and neck, liver or kidney cancer. The chain combines TRBV27 with TRBJ2-7; TRBD2 is a possible D gene (5 bases). The sequencing here drew on CD4+ or CD8+ T cells sorted from blood, taken in a trial of the OX40 agonist ivuxolimab. Here the CDR3 DNA reads TGTGCCAGCAGTTTGGAGGCCTCGGCTACCTACGAGCAGTACTTC. It translates to CASSLEASATYEQYF.